Detailed here is one T cell receptor beta chain. Its antigen is unknown. The entry originates in a study of blood T cells in healthy people across ages. The overall study: About one barcoded beta molecule per two T cells was the capture yield of template switching.

A second roughly 7 to 12 cycle PCR used barcoded and J-beta primers. TCRdb passed the 5' RACE reads through MiXCR, listing each CDR3 protein once. This table has over 1,200,000 distinct CDR3 sequences, approximately 59% appearing once. Broader study findings: PBMCs left unsorted prevented a conclusive naive versus antigen-experienced comparison.

Staff drew ten milliliters of peripheral blood from each donor. Per germline, CDR1 MNHEY and CDR2 SVGEGT. The CDR3 covers 17 residues. V lost 2 bases and J lost 0; bases outside the gene matches: 8. This sequence originates from a man aged 18 to 29 in good health. Source material: blood. The rearrangement joins TRBV6-2 or TRBV6-3 to TRBJ1-1; 8 bases are a match to TRBD1. The DNA of the CDR3 is TGTGCCAGCAGTTACCTAACCGGACAGGGCATGAACACTGAAGCTTTCTTT. It specifies CASSYLTGQGMNTEAFF.